This T cell receptor beta chain was sequenced in a study of blood T cell repertoires in COVID-19. Looking at the study overall: Italy, Spain and the United States were the sources of the convalescent and acute COVID-19 samples. The cDNA or gDNA used as material had been derived from T cells, B-cell-depleted T cells, or PBMCs.

This clone came up once. CDR3 size: 14 residues. Germline values: CDR1 SGHRS, CDR2 YFSETQ. With 4 bases removed from V and 2 bases from J, the gap between germline ends came to 12 bases. Methods used by the authors: Amplification from reference gene primers served as the basis for estimated nucleated cell counts. TCRdb's table, derived via immunoSEQ multiplex PCR, lists solely in-frame clones and lacks some. Clone size and the V and J calls come from that table; the DNA yielded D and trimming. The table records roughly 300,000 clones, 89% of them present only once. This chain connects TRBV5-1 to TRBJ1-1; no clear D. The TCR originated in a man aged 18 to 29 who had recovered from COVID-19. Sequenced: peripheral blood. This CDR3 reads CASSGEEGNTEAFF. The CDR3 nucleotides are TGCGCCAGCAGCGGAGAGGAGGGAAACACTGAAGCTTTCTTT. The whole variable domain, filled in from reference TRBV5-1 and TRBJ1-1, reads KAGVTQTPRYLIKTRGQQVTLSCSPISGHRSVSWYQQTPGQGLQFLFEYFSETQRNKGNFPGRFSGRQFSNSRSEMNVSTLELGDSALYLCASSGEEGNTEAFFGQGTRLTVV.